Shown below are 21 T cell receptor beta chains from a single sample sequenced in a study of cytomegalovirus exposure and HLA in healthy donors. It was with 60 Vbeta and 13 Jbeta primers that the PCR ran. The method was immunoSEQ multiplex PCR; TCRdb's version includes in-frame clones alone and lacks a portion of them. The repertoire includes around 140,000 clones, about 81% of them detected once, and around 7% sits in the top ten. The material sequenced was PBMCs. The receptors shown here come from a man aged 30 to 45 in good health and CMV-seronegative.

The chain uses TRBV7-6 and TRBJ1-5; perhaps TRBD1 as D (6 bases). V dropped 5 bases and J dropped 4 bases, with 15 bases sitting between them. The CDR3 totals 15 residues. CDR1 and CDR2 from the germline V gene are SGHVS and FNYEAQ. This chain's CDR3 is CASSPTTGPNQPQHF. The CDR3 nucleotides are TGTGCCAGCAGCCCTACGACAGGCCCTAATCAGCCCCAGCATTTT.

The V gene is TRBV2, the J gene TRBJ2-3; no clear D gene. V was pared by 5 bases and J by 5 bases, with 14 bases between. The V gene's germline CDR1 is SNHLY and CDR2 FYNNEI. The CDR3 is 14 amino acids. The CDR3 DNA is TGTGCCAGCAGTCTTCTTGGTGTGAGAGATACGCAGTATTTT. This encodes CASSLLGVRDTQYF.

The V gene is TRBV7-9, the J gene TRBJ2-7, with 8 nucleotides matching TRBD1. The CDR3 spans 16 residues. The germline V gene encodes CDR1 SEHNR and CDR2 FQNEAQ (reference sequence). V lost 5 bases and J lost 2; bases outside the gene matches: 11. This chain's CDR3 is CASSPLGTGETYEQYF. The CDR3 DNA is TGTGCCAGCAGCCCCCTTGGGACAGGTGAAACCTACGAGCAGTACTTC.

This clone was counted a few times. The gene calls are TRBV30 and TRBJ1-3, with a weak D call TRBD1 (6 bases). Germline lookup yields CDR1 GTSNPN and CDR2 SVGIG (reference sequence). V shed 2 bases and J shed 0 bases, with 8 bases lying between them. This CDR3 is built from 14 residues. The CDR3 spells CAWSQGFSGNTIYF. For the CDR3, the DNA is TGTGCCTGGAGTCAGGGGTTCTCTGGAAACACCATATATTTT.

A word on this clone: This specimen includes other DNA sequences encoding the same CDR3. This chain links TRBV18 with TRBJ1-4; TRBD1 is a possible D gene (6 bases). The CDR3 is made up of 16 amino acids. Trimming cost V 3 bases and J 2 bases, with 13 bases left between them. Looked up from germline, CDR1 is KGHSH and CDR2 is LQKENI. The CDR3 spells CASSPLQGTTNEKLFF. Written as DNA, the CDR3 is TGTGCCAGCTCACCTCTACAGGGAACGACTAATGAAAAACTGTTTTTT.

The chain couples TRBV7-3 to TRBJ1-1; D remains ambiguous. Germline V gene lookup returns CDR1 SGHTA and CDR2 FQGTGA. V gave up 0 bases and J gave up 2 bases, with 13 bases separating them. CDR3 length equals 16 residues. Written as DNA, the CDR3 is TGTGCCAGCAGCTTAACCGCCGGGCGGGGTAACACTGAAGCTTTCTTT. This encodes CASSLTAGRGNTEAFF.

The rearrangement uses TRBV28 and TRBJ2-1, with 11 bases lining up with TRBD2. V trimming: 8 bases; J trimming: 3 bases; junction bases outside the gene matches: 3. The germline CDR1 and CDR2 sequences are MDHEN and SYDVKM. This CDR3 is built from 14 residues. The CDR3 DNA is TGTGCCAGCGGGACTAGCGGTCGCTACAATGAGCAGTTCTTC. It is translated as CASGTSGRYNEQFF.

V gene TRBV30 combines with J gene TRBJ1-3; 7 bases agree with TRBD1. The V gene's germline CDR1 is GTSNPN and CDR2 SVGIG (reference sequence). Losses at the gene ends were 2 bases for V and 2 bases for J; bases not matched to a gene: 3. The CDR3 runs to 14 residues. The CDR3 coding sequence is TGTGCCTGGAGTCTTGGGACAGCTGGAAACACCATATATTTT. This translates into CAWSLGTAGNTIYF.

This clone was observed once. The J gene is TRBJ1-3, the V gene TRBV2; D call uncertain. This CDR3 spans 14 amino acids. V was trimmed by 3 bases and J by 2 bases, leaving 8 bases between them. Germline V gene lookup returns CDR1 SNHLY and CDR2 FYNNEI. In DNA, the CDR3 is TGTGCCAGCAGTGATATGTCAGCTGGAAACACCATATATTTT. Protein product: CASSDMSAGNTIYF.

The chain couples TRBV20-1 to TRBJ1-2; possible D gene TRBD1, 5 bases. The CDR3 runs 10 residues. Trimming shortened V by 6 bases and J by 5 bases, and 7 bases separated the two germline ends. The V gene's germline CDR1 is DFQATT and CDR2 SNEGSKA (reference sequence). The CDR3 here is CSAQEYGYTF. The CDR3 DNA is TGCAGTGCACAGGAGTATGGCTACACCTTC.

This clone was counted a single time. The gene calls are TRBV27 and TRBJ1-6; 7 bases are a match to TRBD1. Germline loops: CDR1 MNHEY, CDR2 SMNVEV (reference sequence). CDR3 size: 13 residues. V trimming: 9 bases; J trimming: 6 bases; junction bases outside the gene matches: 5. CDR3 loop: CASGDRTNSPLHF. DNA for the CDR3: TGTGCCAGTGGGGACAGAACTAATTCACCCCTCCACTTT.

This clone was counted a few times. The J gene is TRBJ2-1, the V gene TRBV7-8, with unresolved D. Germline loops: CDR1 SGHVS, CDR2 FQNEAQ. Trimming removed 2 bases from V and 2 bases from J, with 10 bases in between. The CDR3 runs 15 residues. CDR3 sequence: CASSLRVAAYNEQFF. Written as DNA, the CDR3 is TGTGCCAGCAGCTTACGAGTAGCAGCCTACAATGAGCAGTTCTTC.

V usage is TRBV29-1 and J usage is TRBJ2-3; tentatively, D is TRBD1 (6 bases). Trimming shortened V by 4 bases and J by 6 bases, and 17 bases separated the two germline ends. CDR1 is SQVTM and CDR2 is ANQGSEA in the germline V gene. The CDR3 spans 14 residues. CDR3 nucleotides: TGCAGCGTTGGGGGATCAGGGGCGACCGATACGCAGTATTTT. This codes for CSVGGSGATDTQYF.

The genes are TRBV7-2 and TRBJ1-1; TRBD1 aligns across 11 bases. Germline trimming cut 5 bases from V and 4 bases from J; bases unmatched to any gene: 9. There are 16 residues in the CDR3. Germline V lookup: CDR1 SGHTA, CDR2 FQGNSA. The CDR3 sequence: CASSHGTGGTGTEAFF. In nucleotides, the CDR3 is TGTGCCAGCAGCCACGGGACAGGGGGGACCGGCACTGAAGCTTTCTTT.

The chain joins TRBV28 to TRBJ2-7; TRBD1 agrees at 8 bases. This CDR3 has 16 amino acids. Trimming took 1 base from V and 0 from J; bases not matched to a gene: 5. CDR1 is MDHEN and CDR2 is SYDVKM in the germline V gene. This CDR3 reads CASSLFGQGSSYEQYF. The DNA for the CDR3 is TGTGCCAGCAGTTTATTTGGACAGGGAAGCTCCTACGAGCAGTACTTC.

This clone has a handful of counts. The J gene is TRBJ2-5, the V gene TRBV9, with a weak D call TRBD2 (5 bases). Germline assignment: CDR1 SGDLS and CDR2 YYNGEE. V lost 3 bases and J 0 bases, leaving 6 bases between the germline ends. The CDR3 spans 13 residues. DNA for the CDR3: TGTGCCAGCAGCGCGAGGGACCAAGAGACCCAGTACTTC. Residues: CASSARDQETQYF.

In its sample, this clone was seen a few times. The chain recombines TRBV5-6 with TRBJ1-1; 8 nucleotides align to TRBD1. J lost 4 bases, V lost 4 bases, and 12 bases had no gene match. From germline, CDR1 is SGHDT and CDR2 YYEEEE. The CDR3 has 16 amino acids. The chain's CDR3 is CASSTRTGRGTTEAFF. The CDR3 coding sequence is TGTGCCAGCAGCACAAGGACAGGGAGGGGGACCACTGAAGCTTTCTTT.

The chain is built from TRBV11-3 and TRBJ2-5; possibly TRBD1 for D (5 bases). V lost 6 bases to trimming and J lost 2 bases, with 10 bases between them. The CDR3 runs 13 residues. The germline V gene has CDR1 SGHNT and CDR2 YENEEA. CDR3 amino acids: CASSRGPQETQYF. CDR3 sequence (DNA): TGTGCCAGCAGTAGGGGCCCTCAAGAGACCCAGTACTTC.

The genes are TRBV7-5 and TRBJ2-7; the table's TRBD2 call for D was not verified on the DNA. TRBV7-5 counts as a pseudogene. The CDR3 totals 17 residues. The CDR3 is CARSLTGWLAASYEQYF. In DNA form, the CDR3 reads TGTGCCAGAAGCTTAACAGGCTGGCTAGCGGCCTCCTACGAGCAGTACTTC.

This chain links TRBV11-2 with TRBJ2-7; 8 bases agree with TRBD1. This CDR3 has 15 amino acids. The V segment lost 0 bases and the J segment 4 bases; nucleotides outside the gene matches: 5. From germline, CDR1 is SGHAT and CDR2 FQNNGV. The CDR3 bases are TGTGCCAGCAGCTTAGAGGGACAGGAGTCGTACGAGCAGTACTTC. Residues: CASSLEGQESYEQYF.

The chain combines TRBV19 with TRBJ1-2, with unresolved D. Germline V lookup: CDR1 LNHDA, CDR2 SQIVND (reference sequence). V was pared by 5 bases and J by 4 bases, with 17 bases between. The CDR3 is 15 amino acids. The CDR3 DNA sequence: TGTGCCAGTAGTCTACCCCCTTCTGGAGGCTATGGCTACACCTTC. Protein: CASSLPPSGGYGYTF.